These 11 T cell receptor beta chains were all obtained from the same sample, sequenced in a study of blood T cells in healthy people across ages. A second 7 to 11 cycle PCR used barcoded and J-beta primers. TCRdb ran MiXCR on the 5' RACE reads and lists one entry per CDR3 protein. The sample has 1.5 million to 2 million distinct CDR3 sequences; roughly 27% are singletons. The specimen was blood. Every receptor here comes from a woman in her 30s in good health.

On this clonotype: This may be a read error, as it is one base from a much larger clone. The chain recombines TRBV15 with TRBJ2-7; a possible D gene is TRBD2 (6 bases). There are 15 residues in the CDR3. Germline V gene lookup returns CDR1 LNHNV and CDR2 YYDKDF (reference sequence). The ends were cut back, 0 bases at V and 3 bases at J, with 12 bases in the middle. In DNA form, the CDR3 reads TGTGCCACCAGCAGAGAGCGACGGGAGATCTACGAGCAGTACTTC. This translates into CATSRERREIYEQYF.

V is TRBV30 and J is TRBJ2-5, with D possibly matching TRBD1 (5 bases). CDR1 and CDR2 from the germline V gene are GTSNPN and SVGIG (reference sequence). V was pared by 2 bases and J by 1 base, with 11 bases between. This CDR3 is 14 amino acids long. CDR3 amino acids: CAWSWGRGQETQYF. DNA for the CDR3: TGTGCCTGGAGTTGGGGAAGGGGCCAAGAGACCCAGTACTTC.

The J gene is TRBJ2-5, the V gene TRBV12-3 or TRBV12-4; D might be TRBD1 (5 bases). TRBJ2-7 matches the DNA end more closely, so the J call is doubtful. CDR3 size: 13 residues. The CDR3, as DNA: TGTGCCAGCAGTTTCAGGGCTTCTTACGAGCAGTACTTC. Translated, it gives CASSFRASYEQYF.

This clonotype was observed a few times. This chain joins TRBV15 and TRBJ2-4; 7 nucleotides match TRBD1. The J call is uncertain, as TRBJ2-7 better fits the DNA end. This CDR3 region has 14 residues. Germline CDR1 LNHNV, CDR2 YYDKDF (reference sequence). The CDR3 nucleotides are TGTGCCACCAGCACCCGGACAGGAGAGGACGAGCAGTACTTC. Its protein product is CATSTRTGEDEQYF.

The gene calls are TRBV11-2 and TRBJ2-1; TRBD2 might be the D (6 bases). The V gene's germline CDR1 is SGHAT and CDR2 FQNNGV. The CDR3 is 12 amino acids. Trimming left V 8 bases short and J 6 bases short, with 11 bases between. The CDR3 region has the DNA TGTGCCAGCTTACTAGCCGGCAATGAGCAGTTCTTC. Translating it yields CASLLAGNEQFF.

The chain links TRBV12-3 or TRBV12-4 to TRBJ2-1; no reliable D call. V lost 5 bases and J lost 10, with 12 bases in between. The CDR3 loop spans 12 amino acids. DNA of the CDR3: TGTGCCAGCAGTCCGATGCCGGGCGAGCAGTTCTTC. Its protein product is CASSPMPGEQFF.

This rearrangement joins TRBV5-1 to TRBJ2-1, with TRBD2 identical over 7 bases. Germline loops: CDR1 SGHRS, CDR2 YFSETQ. The CDR3 totals 15 residues. V was pared by 8 bases and J by 8 bases, with 16 bases of the junction left unmatched. In DNA form, the CDR3 reads TGCGCCAGTATTCCTCTACCCGGGGGAGGGGATGAGCAGTTCTTC. It specifies CASIPLPGGGDEQFF.

This chain uses TRBV29-1 with TRBJ1-1; a weak D match, TRBD1 (5 bases). V lost 8 bases, J lost 3 bases, and 10 bases lay in between. The germline V gene has CDR1 SQVTM and CDR2 ANQGSEA. There are 11 residues in the CDR3. DNA of the CDR3: TGCAGCACAGGAGGGGACACTGAAGCTTTCTTT. It yields the protein CSTGGDTEAFF. Full variable domain (missing parts from reference TRBV29-1 and TRBJ1-1): SAVISQKPSRDICQRGTSLTIQCQVDSQVTMMFWYRQQPGQSLTLIATANQGSEATYESGFVIDKFPISRPNLTFSTLTVSNMSPEDSSIYLCSTGGDTEAFFGQGTRLTVV.

This clonotype has a handful of counts. The gene calls are TRBV20-1 and TRBJ2-1; TRBD2 agrees at 11 bases. Trimming took 1 base from V and 7 from J; bases not matched to a gene: 3. Germline assignment: CDR1 DFQATT and CDR2 SNEGSKA (reference sequence). The CDR3 is 14 residues long. As DNA, the CDR3 is TGCAGTGCTAGAGTGGGACTAGCGGTGAATGAGCAGTTCTTC. Protein: CSARVGLAVNEQFF.

This clonotype has just a few counts. The chain combines TRBV12-3 or TRBV12-4 with TRBJ2-7; 9 bases agree with TRBD1. This CDR3 contains 14 residues. V dropped 7 bases and J dropped 4; count of bases not matched to a gene: 8. The CDR3 nucleotides read TGTGCCAGCAACCCGGCGGGACAGGGTTACGAGCAGTACTTC. Its protein product is CASNPAGQGYEQYF.

The rearrangement links TRBV20-1 to TRBJ2-1; 7 bases agree with TRBD1. This CDR3 has 14 amino acids. The germline V gene has CDR1 DFQATT and CDR2 SNEGSKA (reference sequence). Trimming took 5 bases from V and 2 from J; bases not matched to a gene: 6. This CDR3 is CSAFRQGTYNEQFF. Written as DNA, the CDR3 is TGCAGTGCTTTTAGACAGGGAACCTACAATGAGCAGTTCTTC.